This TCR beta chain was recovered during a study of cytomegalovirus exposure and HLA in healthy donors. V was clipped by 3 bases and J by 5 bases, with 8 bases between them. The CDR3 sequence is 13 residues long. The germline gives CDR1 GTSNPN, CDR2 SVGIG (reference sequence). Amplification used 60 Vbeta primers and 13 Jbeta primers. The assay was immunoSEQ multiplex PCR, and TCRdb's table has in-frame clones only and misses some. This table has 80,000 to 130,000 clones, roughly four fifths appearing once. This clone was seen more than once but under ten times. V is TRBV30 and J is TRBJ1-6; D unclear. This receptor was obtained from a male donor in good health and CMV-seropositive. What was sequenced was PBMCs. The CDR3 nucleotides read TGTGCCTGGAGCCCACAAGATAATTCACCCCTCCACTTT. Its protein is CAWSPQDNSPLHF. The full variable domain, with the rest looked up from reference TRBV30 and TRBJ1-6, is SQTIHQWPATLVQPVGSPLSLECTVEGTSNPNLYWYRQAAGRGLQLLFYSVGIGQISSEVPQNLSASRPQDRQFILSSKKLLLSDSGFYLCAWSPQDNSPLHFGNGTRLTVT.